A single sample is the source of the 15 T cell receptor beta chains below, sequenced in a study of molecular identifiers for immune sequencing clone quantification. Each CDR3 protein gets one entry after TCRdb re-called the PCR reads with MiXCR. The sample has 400,000 to 600,000 distinct CDR3 sequences, about 22% seen once. Sequencing was performed on naive CD8+ T cells from blood, with Jurkat cell RNA spiked in. Subset: FACS-sorted CD8+CD4-CCR7+CD45RA+ naive T cells. Receptor source: a human donor in good health. Some libraries in this study had Jurkat cell RNA spiked in.

At least ten counts were recorded for this clonotype. The rearrangement uses TRBV12-3 or TRBV12-4 and TRBJ2-4; 7 positions agree with TRBD1. This CDR3 contains 17 residues. The V gene end was trimmed by 5 bases and the J gene end by 0 bases; junction bases not matched to a gene: 10. The CDR3 loop reads CASSQPGTVLAKNIQYF. CDR3 nucleotides: TGTGCCAGCAGTCAACCCGGGACAGTACTAGCCAAAAACATTCAGTACTTC.

The chain is built from TRBV29-1 and TRBJ2-7; 12 nucleotides line up with TRBD2. V lost 6 bases, J lost 4 bases, and 7 bases stayed unmatched. Germline-derived CDR1 and CDR2 are SQVTM and ANQGSEA. CDR3 length: 14 residues. CDR3 region: CSVASGRGTYEQYF. In nucleotides, the CDR3 is TGCAGCGTGGCTAGCGGGAGGGGAACGTACGAGCAGTACTTC.

There are a few counts of this clonotype. The V call is TRBV2, the J call TRBJ1-6, with TRBD1 as a possible D gene (6 bases). Germline V lookup: CDR1 SNHLY, CDR2 FYNNEI. The V end lost 3 bases, the J end lost 6 bases, and 12 bases lay between the germline ends. This CDR3 has 15 amino acids. The DNA for the CDR3 is TGTGCCAGCAGTGAGACCAGGGGAAGTAATTCACCCCTCCACTTT. This gives the protein CASSETRGSNSPLHF.

This chain joins TRBV29-1 and TRBJ2-7; perhaps TRBD2 as D (7 bases). The CDR3 has 11 residues. CDR1 is SQVTM, CDR2 ANQGSEA, per germline. Trimming took off 6 bases at V and 6 bases at J, with 12 bases between the two ends. Here the CDR3 reads CSVVGGGEQYF. The CDR3 bases are TGCAGCGTAGTAGGGGGGGGCGAGCAGTACTTC.

This clonotype was counted ten times or more. The rearrangement uses TRBV14 and TRBJ1-1; D call uncertain. V was clipped by 3 bases and J by 7 bases, with 15 bases between them. The CDR3 runs 14 residues. Germline lookup yields CDR1 SGHDN and CDR2 FVKESK. Written as DNA, the CDR3 is TGTGCCAGCAGCCATCCCTACGGCAGAGATGAAGCTTTCTTT. This gives the protein CASSHPYGRDEAFF.

This clonotype has just a few counts. One end of the junction does not line up with germline, which may come from a read error. The V and J genes are TRBV29-1 and TRBJ1-1; TRBD1 matches 8 bases. Germline V gene data show CDR1 as SQVTM and CDR2 as ANQGSEA. The CDR3 has 13 residues. CDR3 amino acids: CNVEVTGDTEAFF. CDR3 DNA sequence: TGCAACGTTGAAGTGACAGGGGACACTGAAGCTTTCTTT.

A remark on this clonotype: This may be a read error: a much more frequent sequence differs by one nucleotide. The V call is TRBV7-9, the J call TRBJ1-1, with a tentative D call TRBD1 (6 bases). Germline assignment: CDR1 SEHNR and CDR2 FQNEAQ (reference sequence). This CDR3 comprises 15 residues. Trimming pared 1 base from V and 2 bases from J, leaving 11 bases between. This CDR3 reads CASSLVGHSNTEAFF. For the CDR3, the DNA is TGTGCCAGCAGCTTAGTGGGACATTCTAACACTGAAGCTTTCTTT.

This clonotype has ten or more counts. The CDR3 protein is CASSPGVKGNQPQHF. CDR3 DNA sequence: TGCGCCAGCAGCCCAGGGGTGAAGGGCAATCAGCCCCAGCATTTT. The V call is TRBV4-3, the J call TRBJ1-5; a weak D match, TRBD1 (6 bases). Germline lookup yields CDR1 LGHNA and CDR2 YSLEER. Trimming cost V 4 bases and J 2 bases, with 12 bases left between them. The CDR3 runs 15 residues.

CDR3 loop: CASSAQNEPGQGAEAFF. Written as DNA, the CDR3 is TGTGCCAGCAGCGCGCAGAATGAACCGGGACAGGGGGCTGAAGCTTTCTTT. This chain connects TRBV9 to TRBJ1-1, with 11 bases fitting TRBD1. The V gene's germline CDR1 is SGDLS and CDR2 YYNGEE. The CDR3 covers 17 residues. With 3 bases clipped from V and 6 bases from J, the junction kept 13 bases outside the gene matches.

About this clonotype: Since a much larger clone is just one base distant, this may be a read error. The chain carries TRBV29-1 and TRBJ1-1; D uncertain. Trimming removed 4 bases from V and 5 bases from J, with 11 bases in between. CDR1 SQVTM and CDR2 ANQGSEA come from the germline V gene. The CDR3 is 12 amino acids. CDR3 in DNA: TGCAGCGTTGTTGTTCTTGGGACTGAAGCTTTCTTT. Protein sequence: CSVVVLGTEAFF.

This clonotype has ten or more counts. The chain carries TRBV5-6 and TRBJ1-3; D not certain. The germline gives CDR1 SGHDT, CDR2 YYEEEE. The CDR3 contains 14 residues. The germline V and J ends were trimmed by 0 bases and 0 bases, with 4 bases remaining between them. This CDR3 reads CASSLGSSGNTIYF. For the CDR3, the DNA is TGTGCCAGCAGCTTGGGGAGCTCTGGAAACACCATATATTTT.

This clonotype was observed at least ten times. The CDR3 protein is CSARGLAGLNYEPQYF. The DNA of the CDR3 is TGCAGTGCTAGGGGACTAGCGGGTCTCAACTACGAGCCGCAGTACTTC. The V and J genes are TRBV20-1 and TRBJ2-7, with 12 bases lining up with TRBD2. Germline V gene data show CDR1 as DFQATT and CDR2 as SNEGSKA (reference sequence). V shed 3 bases, J shed 9 bases, and the junction held 15 bases outside the gene matches. This CDR3 has 16 residues.

This clonotype was observed many times. The V gene is TRBV20-1, the J gene TRBJ2-2; D may match TRBD1 or TRBD2 (5 bases each). The germline V and J ends were trimmed by 0 bases and 4 bases, with 12 bases remaining between them. CDR1 is DFQATT and CDR2 is SNEGSKA in the germline V gene (reference sequence). The CDR3 has 15 residues. In DNA form, the CDR3 reads TGCAGTGCTAGAGATCGGGGCAGGGCCACCGGGGAGCTGTTTTTT. Translated, it gives CSARDRGRATGELFF.

This clonotype was seen ten or more times. The J gene is TRBJ1-5, the V gene TRBV7-8; a weak D match, TRBD1 (5 bases). The CDR3 is 15 residues long. CDR1 is SGHVS and CDR2 is FQNEAQ in the germline V gene. V was shortened by 4 bases and J by 0 bases, with 10 bases between the two germline ends. In DNA, the CDR3 is TGTGCCAGCAGCTCGACAGCCTATAGCAATCAGCCCCAGCATTTT. Amino acid sequence: CASSSTAYSNQPQHF.

In its sample, this clonotype was seen a few times. The chain has TRBV6-2 or TRBV6-3 and TRBJ1-2; TRBD1 matches at 9 bases. The germline CDR1 and CDR2 sequences are MNHEY and SVGEGT. V gave up 6 bases and J gave up 4 bases; unmatched junction bases: 9. The CDR3 sequence is 15 residues long. This CDR3 reads CASRTTGQGAYGYTF. In DNA, the CDR3 is TGTGCCAGCAGGACAACGGGACAGGGCGCCTATGGCTACACCTTC.